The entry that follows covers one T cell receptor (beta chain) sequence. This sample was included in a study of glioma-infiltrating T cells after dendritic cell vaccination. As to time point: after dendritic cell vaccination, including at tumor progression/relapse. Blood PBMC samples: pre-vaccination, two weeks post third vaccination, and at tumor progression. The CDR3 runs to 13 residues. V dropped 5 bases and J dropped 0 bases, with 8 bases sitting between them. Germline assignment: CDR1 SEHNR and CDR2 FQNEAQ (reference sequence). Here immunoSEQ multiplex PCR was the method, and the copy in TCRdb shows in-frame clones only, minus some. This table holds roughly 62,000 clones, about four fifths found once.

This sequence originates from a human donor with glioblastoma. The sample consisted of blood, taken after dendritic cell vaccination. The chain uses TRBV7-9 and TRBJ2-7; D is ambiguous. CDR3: CASSLQDSYEQYF. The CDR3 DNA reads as TGTGCCAGCAGCCTTCAGGACTCCTACGAGCAGTACTTC.